This TCR beta chain was identified in a study of T cells after yellow fever vaccination. Across the whole study: Preparation used SMART-Seq v4 Ultra Low Input for the low-cell-number fractions.

General study points: Post-booster repertoires again held most primary-vaccination clones (about 95% CD4, 88% CD8). Repertoires obtained by FACS sorting could include abundant clonotypes that entered as contaminants from the bulk population.

As concerns this clonotype: As yet, its antigen is unknown.

CDR1 is DFQATT, CDR2 SNEGSKA, per germline (reference sequence). The CDR3 consists of 14 residues. Losses at the gene ends were 2 bases for V and 5 bases for J; bases not matched to a gene: 6. In making TCR cDNA, 5'RACE template switching added a universal primer site and UMIs to it. MiXCR, run by TCRdb on the 5' RACE reads, gives a single entry per CDR3 protein. The sample lists approximately 300,000 distinct CDR3 sequences; approximately 12% were seen once. The rearrangement links TRBV20-1 to TRBJ2-5, with 9 nucleotides matching TRBD2. Specimen: CD4+ T cells sorted from PBMCs, collected 45 days after the yellow fever booster vaccination. The clonotype originates from a man younger than 30 who received the YFV17D yellow fever vaccine. The CDR3 region has the DNA TGCAGTGCTAGAATGTCTAGCGGGGCGGAGACCCAGTACTTC. Its protein is CSARMSSGAETQYF.